The clone carrying this T cell receptor beta chain was observed a handful of times. Antigen specificity is unknown. CDR1 is SNHLY and CDR2 is FYNNEI in the germline V gene. This CDR3 has 11 residues. Trimming took off 10 bases at V and 5 bases at J, with 11 bases between the two ends. This entry belongs to a study of T-cell memory formation after mild COVID-19. Study-level points and caveats: Confirmation was lacking for SARS-CoV-2 specificity of second-wave clones that peaked on day 37.

TCRdb independently ran MiXCR on the 5' RACE reads; one entry per CDR3 protein. The sample yields roughly 510,000 distinct CDR3 sequences, 15% to 20% seen once. The rearrangement uses TRBV2 and TRBJ2-5; D gene unclear. Sequenced: PBMCs or a T cell subset sorted from them (not recorded which). This TCR was sampled from an adult woman who had mild COVID-19 (a few samples of this study predate the infection). Cell type and time point are not known. The CDR3 coding sequence is TGTGCCACTGCTATTTGGGAGACCCAGTACTTC. This codes for CATAIWETQYF. Full variable domain (rest looked up from reference TRBV2 and TRBJ2-5): EPEVTQTPSHQVTQMGQEVILRCVPISNHLYFYWYRQILGQKVEFLVSFYNNEISEKSEIFDDQFSVERPDGSNFTLKIRSTKLEDSAMYFCATAIWETQYFGPGTRLLVL.